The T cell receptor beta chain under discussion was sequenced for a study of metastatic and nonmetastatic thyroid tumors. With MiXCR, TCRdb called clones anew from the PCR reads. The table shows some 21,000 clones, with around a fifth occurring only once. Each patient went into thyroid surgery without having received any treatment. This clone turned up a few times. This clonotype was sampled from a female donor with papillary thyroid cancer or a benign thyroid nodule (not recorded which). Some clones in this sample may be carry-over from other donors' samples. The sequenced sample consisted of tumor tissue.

This CDR3 is CASSSWTSGTSYNEQFF. CDR3 bases: TGTGCCAGCAGTTCCTGGACTAGCGGGACTTCTTACAATGAGCAGTTCTTC. The chain has TRBV6-2 or TRBV6-3 and TRBJ2-1, with 12 positions matching TRBD2. The junction had 8 bases not matched to a gene; V was cut back by 4 bases and J by 4 bases. This CDR3 spans 17 amino acids. Germline loops: CDR1 MNHEY, CDR2 SVGEGT.